These 32 T cell receptor beta chains were sequenced from one sample in a study of cytomegalovirus exposure and HLA in healthy donors. The PCR made use of 60 Vbeta and 13 Jbeta primers. The method was immunoSEQ multiplex PCR; TCRdb's version includes in-frame clones alone and lacks a portion of them. The table lists under 130,000 clones, approximately 86% of them singletons. The source material was PBMCs. The source is a man aged 18 to 30 in good health and CMV-seronegative.

This chain links TRBV6-6 with TRBJ1-1, with D perhaps matching TRBD1 (5 bases). Germline V lookup: CDR1 MNHNY, CDR2 SVGAGI (reference sequence). The V end lost 2 bases, the J end lost 0 bases, and 7 bases lay between the germline ends. The CDR3 contains 14 residues. The CDR3 protein is CASSYRGLNTEAFF. Here the CDR3 DNA reads TGTGCCAGCAGTTACAGGGGCCTGAACACTGAAGCTTTCTTT.

The rearrangement uses TRBV6-5 and TRBJ2-3, with 7 bases lining up with TRBD2. Germline CDR1 and CDR2: MNHEY and SVGAGI. This CDR3 is 13 amino acids long. The V and J ends lost 9 bases and 2 bases, in that order; junction bases with no gene match: 5. This chain's CDR3 is CASRDYSTDTQYF. The CDR3 nucleotides read TGTGCCAGTAGGGACTATTCCACAGATACGCAGTATTTT.

V usage is TRBV28 and J usage is TRBJ2-5; weak D call: TRBD1 (5 bases). The V end lost 3 bases, the J end lost 5 bases, and 16 bases lay between the germline ends. Germline V gives CDR1 MDHEN, CDR2 SYDVKM. There are 15 residues in the CDR3. The CDR3 DNA reads TGTGCCAGCAGTTTTCCCGCAGGAAAGGGGGAGACCCAGTACTTC. Translation: CASSFPAGKGETQYF. Full variable domain (remainder filled in from reference TRBV28 and TRBJ2-5): DVKVTQSSRYLVKRTGEKVFLECVQDMDHENMFWYRQDPGLGLRLIYFSYDVKMKEKGDIPEGYSVSREKKERFSLILESASTNQTSMYLCASSFPAGKGETQYFGPGTRLLVL.

The V gene is TRBV5-1, the J gene TRBJ2-4; 9 bases match TRBD2. The CDR3 consists of 18 residues. With 2 bases clipped from V and 2 bases from J, the junction kept 11 bases outside the gene matches. Germline CDR1 and CDR2: SGHRS and YFSETQ. CDR3 in amino acids: CASSFAGVAGEPKNIQYF. The CDR3 region has the DNA TGCGCCAGCAGCTTCGCGGGAGTAGCGGGAGAGCCCAAAAACATTCAGTACTTC.

The chain combines TRBV27 with TRBJ1-1; TRBD1 aligns across 9 bases. The CDR3 contains 17 residues. CDR1 is MNHEY, CDR2 SMNVEV, per germline (reference sequence). V lost 1 base, J lost 7 bases, and 13 bases stayed unmatched. The CDR3 loop is CASSLYSKTGGLIEAFF. The CDR3 DNA reads as TGTGCCAGCAGTTTATATTCTAAGACAGGGGGTCTTATTGAAGCTTTCTTT.

The chain carries TRBV6-4 and TRBJ2-3, with a weak D call TRBD2 (6 bases). Trimming took 6 bases from V and 3 from J, leaving 13 bases between them. The germline gives CDR1 MRHNA, CDR2 SNTAGT. The CDR3 loop spans 14 amino acids. Written as DNA, the CDR3 is TGTGCCAGCAGCGCCGGGACTTCGACAGATACGCAGTATTTT. Encoded protein: CASSAGTSTDTQYF.

V and J are TRBV27 and TRBJ2-1; D may be TRBD2 (5 bases). Germline values: CDR1 MNHEY, CDR2 SMNVEV (reference sequence). V shed 6 bases and J shed 2 bases, with 14 bases lying between them. The CDR3 runs to 15 residues. The CDR3: CASRLEVSTYNEQFF. The CDR3 nucleotides read TGTGCCAGCAGGTTGGAGGTTTCCACCTACAATGAGCAGTTCTTC.

This clone occurred a few times. The V gene is TRBV6-5, the J gene TRBJ2-5; 8 positions agree with TRBD1. Trimming took 5 bases from V and 5 from J; bases not matched to a gene: 7. The CDR3 consists of 14 residues. CDR1 and CDR2 (germline): MNHEY, SVGAGI. CDR3 sequence reads: CASSTDRGWETQYF. The CDR3 nucleotides read TGTGCCAGCAGTACAGACAGGGGCTGGGAGACCCAGTACTTC.

The J gene is TRBJ1-1, the V gene TRBV27, with D uncertain. The CDR3 is made up of 13 amino acids. V was shortened by 6 bases and J by 0 bases, with 8 bases between the two germline ends. CDR1 MNHEY and CDR2 SMNVEV come from the germline V gene (reference sequence). CDR3 amino acids: CASSRGLNTEAFF. CDR3 bases: TGTGCCAGCAGCCGGGGTCTGAACACTGAAGCTTTCTTT.

The rearrangement joins TRBV7-6 to TRBJ2-1; 7 bases agree with TRBD2. V trimming: 1 base; J trimming: 0 bases; junction bases outside the gene matches: 6. The CDR3 runs 17 residues. Germline V gene sequence: CDR1 SGHVS, CDR2 FNYEAQ. DNA for the CDR3: TGTGCCAGCAGCTTAGGTATAGCGGGTAGCTCCTACAATGAGCAGTTCTTC. This gives the protein CASSLGIAGSSYNEQFF.

The DNA of the CDR3 is TGTGCCAGCTCCCCTTCCGGAGACTATGGCTACACCTTC. Encoded protein: CASSPSGDYGYTF. The chain couples TRBV18 to TRBJ1-2; D not resolved. The length of the CDR3 is 13 residues. Germline V gene data show CDR1 as KGHSH and CDR2 as LQKENI. The V and J ends lost 6 bases and 3 bases respectively, with 11 bases between them.

The V gene is TRBV5-6, the J gene TRBJ2-6; possibly TRBD1 for D (6 bases). The CDR3 covers 17 residues. Germline V lookup: CDR1 SGHDT, CDR2 YYEEEE. V was pared by 4 bases and J by 0 bases, with 14 bases between. The CDR3 region is CASSVGTGPSGANVLTF. The CDR3 nucleotides are TGTGCCAGCAGCGTAGGCACAGGGCCCTCTGGGGCCAACGTCCTGACTTTC.

The chain joins TRBV27 to TRBJ1-1; no firm D call. Trimming pared 0 bases from V and 10 bases from J, leaving 18 bases between. This CDR3 has 15 residues. Per germline, CDR1 MNHEY and CDR2 SMNVEV (reference sequence). The CDR3 DNA reads as TGTGCCAGCAGTTTATCCTCCTCCATTGCGGAGAGAGCTTTCTTT. This translates into CASSLSSSIAERAFF.

This clone was detected once. The gene calls are TRBV7-9 and TRBJ2-7; no definite D call. The CDR3 is 12 amino acids. V was cut by 0 bases and J by 7 bases, with 7 bases left in between. In germline, CDR1 is SEHNR, CDR2 FQNEAQ (reference sequence). CDR3 protein: CASSLATLEQYF. DNA of the CDR3: TGTGCCAGCAGCTTAGCGACTCTAGAGCAGTACTTC.

J is TRBJ1-4 and V is TRBV14; D remains unclear. The germline gives CDR1 SGHDN, CDR2 FVKESK. This CDR3 has 13 residues. V lost 1 base and J 12 bases, leaving 12 bases between the germline ends. CDR3 nucleotide sequence: TGTGCCAGCAGCCAAGCGGCAGAAGGAGAACTGTTTTTT. Translation gives CASSQAAEGELFF.

V usage is TRBV27 and J usage is TRBJ2-7; TRBD2 matches at 12 bases. Germline V gene sequence: CDR1 MNHEY, CDR2 SMNVEV (reference sequence). The CDR3 runs to 16 residues. V lost 4 bases to trimming and J lost 6 bases; unmatched junction nucleotides: 10. The CDR3 sequence is CASSSASLAGGAEQYF. In DNA form, the CDR3 reads TGTGCCAGCAGTTCCGCTTCACTAGCGGGAGGAGCCGAGCAGTACTTC.

In its sample, this clone was seen once. The chain uses TRBV18 and TRBJ1-2, with 7 positions matching TRBD1. Germline V CDR1 and CDR2: KGHSH, LQKENI. Trimming took 8 bases from V and 3 from J; bases not matched to a gene: 12. The CDR3 sequence is 15 residues long. The CDR3 bases are TGTGCCAGCCAGGGGGTCTGGGACGATTACTATGGCTACACCTTC. Amino acid sequence: CASQGVWDDYYGYTF.

The chain couples TRBV7-9 to TRBJ2-7; 7 nucleotides agree with TRBD2. V was pared by 0 bases and J by 8 bases, with 10 bases of the junction left unmatched. The CDR3 sequence is 15 residues long. Per the germline V gene, CDR1 is SEHNR and CDR2 is FQNEAQ (reference sequence). CDR3: CASSLAGTTGVKQYF. In DNA form, the CDR3 reads TGTGCCAGCAGCTTAGCGGGGACTACCGGCGTGAAGCAGTACTTC. The whole variable domain, remainder taken from reference TRBV7-9 and TRBJ2-7, is DTGVSQNPRHKITKRGQNVTFRCDPISEHNRLYWYRQTLGQGPEFLTYFQNEAQLEKSRLLSDRFSAERPKGSFSTLEIQRTEQGDSAMYLCASSLAGTTGVKQYFGPGTRLTVT.

This chain connects TRBV29-1 to TRBJ2-1, with 10 bases aligning to TRBD2. With 8 bases clipped from V and 3 bases from J, the junction kept 7 bases outside the gene matches. CDR1 is SQVTM, CDR2 ANQGSEA, per germline. This CDR3 contains 14 residues. For the CDR3, the DNA is TGCAGCTCTCGGACTAGCGGAAACTACAATGAGCAGTTCTTC. Protein product: CSSRTSGNYNEQFF.

This chain uses TRBV4-1 with TRBJ2-5, with D possibly matching TRBD1 (5 bases). Looked up from germline, CDR1 is MGHRA and CDR2 is YSYEKL. Trimming removed 3 bases from V and 3 bases from J, with 8 bases in between. CDR3 length: 13 residues. CDR3 loop: CASSHDREETQYF. CDR3 DNA sequence: TGCGCCAGCAGCCACGACAGAGAAGAGACCCAGTACTTC.

This clone was detected once. The rearrangement joins TRBV5-4 to TRBJ2-3; D is unclear. The V gene lost 2 bases and the J gene lost 1 base, with 5 bases spanning the gap. The V gene's germline CDR1 is SGHNT and CDR2 YYREEE (reference sequence). The CDR3 loop spans 13 amino acids. In DNA, the CDR3 is TGTGCCAGCAGCTTAGAGGGCACAGATACGCAGTATTTT. It translates to CASSLEGTDTQYF.

The chain recombines TRBV6-5 with TRBJ2-2; possibly TRBD1 for D (5 bases). The CDR3 covers 15 residues. Trimming took 6 bases from V and 4 from J, leaving 15 bases between them. Germline V gene data show CDR1 as MNHEY and CDR2 as SVGAGI. The CDR3 DNA sequence: TGTGCCAGCAGGGGGCAGGGTATCGCCACCGGGGAGCTGTTTTTT. The encoded protein is CASRGQGIATGELFF.

The chain has TRBV2 and TRBJ2-3; TRBD2 aligns across 12 bases. Germline V lookup: CDR1 SNHLY, CDR2 FYNNEI. This CDR3 has 15 amino acids. Trimming cost V 6 bases and J 4 bases; bases outside gene matches: 5. CDR3 region: CASSKLAGGPDTQYF. The CDR3 coding sequence is TGTGCCAGCAGCAAACTAGCGGGAGGCCCAGATACGCAGTATTTT.

Only a few counts were recorded for this clone. The chain has TRBV10-2 and TRBJ2-1, with 10 bases lining up with TRBD2. Looked up from germline, CDR1 is WSHSY and CDR2 is SAAADI. After removal of 6 bases from V and 7 bases from J, the junction contained 12 bases not matched to a gene. This CDR3 has 16 residues. CDR3 sequence (DNA): TGCGCCAGCAGGGAGCCCGGGACTAGCGTAGGGAATGAGCAGTTCTTC. As protein: CASREPGTSVGNEQFF.

This chain joins TRBV6-5 and TRBJ1-2; 7 bases line up with TRBD1. The CDR3 loop spans 14 amino acids. Germline CDR1 is MNHEY and CDR2 is SVGAGI. V was clipped by 2 bases and J by 8 bases; unmatched bases: 8. Written as DNA, the CDR3 is TGTGCCAGCAGTTACAGGGACAGAGCCTGGGGCTACACCTTC. It encodes CASSYRDRAWGYTF.

The chain carries TRBV6-1 and TRBJ1-2, with 7 bases matching TRBD1. The germline CDR1 and CDR2 sequences are MNHNS and SASEGT. The CDR3 covers 11 residues. V trimming: 8 bases; J trimming: 8 bases; junction bases outside the gene matches: 5. The CDR3 DNA reads as TGTGCCAGCGGTCAGGGGGTAGGCTACACCTTC. This encodes CASGQGVGYTF.

The chain combines TRBV9 with TRBJ2-1, with TRBD2 identical over 7 bases. The CDR3 loop spans 14 amino acids. The junction had 6 bases not matched to a gene; V was cut back by 3 bases and J by 6 bases. In germline, CDR1 is SGDLS, CDR2 YYNGEE. CDR3 nucleotide sequence: TGTGCCAGCAGCGGAGGAAGGACTAGCAATGAGCAGTTCTTC. Amino acids: CASSGGRTSNEQFF.

J is TRBJ2-3 and V is TRBV19; TRBD2 agrees at 15 bases. V was clipped by 4 bases and J by 4 bases; unmatched bases: 3. The CDR3 is 16 residues long. Per germline, CDR1 LNHDA and CDR2 SQIVND (reference sequence). The DNA of the CDR3 is TGTGCCAGTAGTACCCGGACTAGCGGGAGGGCAGATACGCAGTATTTT. Translating it yields CASSTRTSGRADTQYF.

The genes are TRBV15 and TRBJ1-1; D is possibly TRBD1 (5 bases). The CDR3 is made up of 13 amino acids. Germline V gene lookup returns CDR1 LNHNV and CDR2 YYDKDF (reference sequence). The germline V and J ends were trimmed by 5 bases and 3 bases, with 10 bases remaining between them. The chain's CDR3 is CATSLSRDTEAFF. CDR3 sequence (DNA): TGTGCCACCAGCCTTAGCAGGGACACTGAAGCTTTCTTT.

Regarding this clone: Other DNA sequences in this sample translate to the same CDR3. The chain carries TRBV5-6 and TRBJ1-1; no definite D call. Trimming left V 0 bases short and J 6 bases short, with 3 bases between. The germline CDR1 and CDR2 sequences are SGHDT and YYEEEE. CDR3 length: 11 residues. The CDR3 region has the DNA TGTGCCAGCAGCTTGGGGCCTGAAGCTTTCTTT. Translation: CASSLGPEAFF.

V gene TRBV7-3 combines with J gene TRBJ2-7; 12 bases agree with TRBD2. This CDR3 has 14 amino acids. Losses at the gene ends were 3 bases for V and 3 bases for J; bases not matched to a gene: 0. The germline V gene encodes CDR1 SGHTA and CDR2 FQGTGA. The chain's CDR3 is CASSLGLAGYEQYF. The CDR3 DNA reads as TGTGCCAGCAGCTTGGGACTAGCGGGCTACGAGCAGTACTTC.

This clone occurred a few times. The chain has TRBV7-6 and TRBJ1-1, with 8 bases lining up with TRBD1. The junction had 7 bases not matched to a gene; V was cut back by 5 bases and J by 8 bases. The CDR3 is 13 amino acids. Germline V CDR1 and CDR2: SGHVS, FNYEAQ. The DNA for the CDR3 is TGTGCCAGCAGCAAAGACAGGGGCACGGAAGCTTTCTTT. Translating gives CASSKDRGTEAFF. The full variable domain, completed using reference TRBV7-6 and TRBJ1-1, is GAGVSQSPRYKVTKRGQDVALRCDPISGHVSLYWYRQALGQGPEFLTYFNYEAQQDKSGLPNDRFSAERPEGSISTLTIQRTEQRDSAMYRCASSKDRGTEAFFGQGTRLTVV.